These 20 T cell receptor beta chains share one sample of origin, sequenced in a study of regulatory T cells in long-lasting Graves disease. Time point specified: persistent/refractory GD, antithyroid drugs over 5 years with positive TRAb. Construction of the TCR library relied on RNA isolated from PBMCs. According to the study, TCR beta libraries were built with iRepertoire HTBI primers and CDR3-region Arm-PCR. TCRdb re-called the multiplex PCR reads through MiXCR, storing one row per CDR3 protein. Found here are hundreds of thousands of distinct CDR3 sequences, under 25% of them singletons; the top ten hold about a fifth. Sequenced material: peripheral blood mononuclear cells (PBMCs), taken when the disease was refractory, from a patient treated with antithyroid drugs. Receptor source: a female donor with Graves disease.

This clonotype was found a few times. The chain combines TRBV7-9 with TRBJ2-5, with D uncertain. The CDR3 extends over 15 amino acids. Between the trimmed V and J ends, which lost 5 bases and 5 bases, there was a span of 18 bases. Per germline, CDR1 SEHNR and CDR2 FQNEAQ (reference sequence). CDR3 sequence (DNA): TGTGCCAGCAGCAAAAATTCGGGTAGGAAGGAGACCCAGTACTTC. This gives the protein CASSKNSGRKETQYF.

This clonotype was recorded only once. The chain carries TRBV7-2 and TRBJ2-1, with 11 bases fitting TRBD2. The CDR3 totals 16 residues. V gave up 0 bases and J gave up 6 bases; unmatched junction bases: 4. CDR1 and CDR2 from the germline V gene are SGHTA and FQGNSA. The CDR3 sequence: CASSLAGLAGFNEQFF. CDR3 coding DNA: TGTGCCAGCAGCTTAGCCGGACTAGCGGGCTTCAATGAGCAGTTCTTC.

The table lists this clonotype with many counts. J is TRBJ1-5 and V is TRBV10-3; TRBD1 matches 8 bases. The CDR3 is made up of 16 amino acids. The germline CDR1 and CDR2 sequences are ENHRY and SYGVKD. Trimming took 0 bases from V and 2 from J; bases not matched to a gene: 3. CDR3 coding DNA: TGTGCCATCAGTGAGTCGAAGACAGGGGGCAATCAGCCCCAGCATTTT. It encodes CAISESKTGGNQPQHF.

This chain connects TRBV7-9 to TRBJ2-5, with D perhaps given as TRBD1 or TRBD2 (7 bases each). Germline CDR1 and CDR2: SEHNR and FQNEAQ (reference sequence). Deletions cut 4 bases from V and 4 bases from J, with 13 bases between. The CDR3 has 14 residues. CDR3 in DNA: TGTGCCAGCAGCTCCCCCAGGGGGGGAGAGACCCAGTACTTC. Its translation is CASSSPRGGETQYF.

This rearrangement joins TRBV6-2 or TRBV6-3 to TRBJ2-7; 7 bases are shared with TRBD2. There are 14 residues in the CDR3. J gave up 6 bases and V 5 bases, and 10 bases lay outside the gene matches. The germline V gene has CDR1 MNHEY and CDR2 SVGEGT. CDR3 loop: CASSLSTSTTEQYF. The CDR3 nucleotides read TGTGCCAGCAGTCTTTCGACTAGCACCACCGAGCAGTACTTC.

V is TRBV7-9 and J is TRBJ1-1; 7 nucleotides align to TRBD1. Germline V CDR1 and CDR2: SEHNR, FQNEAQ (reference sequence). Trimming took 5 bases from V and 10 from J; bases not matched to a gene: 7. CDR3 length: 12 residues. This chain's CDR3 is CASSPETGLAFF. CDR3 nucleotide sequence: TGTGCCAGCAGCCCCGAGACAGGGTTAGCTTTCTTT. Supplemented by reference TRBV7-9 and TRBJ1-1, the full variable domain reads DTGVSQNPRHKITKRGQNVTFRCDPISEHNRLYWYRQTLGQGPEFLTYFQNEAQLEKSRLLSDRFSAERPKGSFSTLEIQRTEQGDSAMYLCASSPETGLAFFGQGTRLTVV.

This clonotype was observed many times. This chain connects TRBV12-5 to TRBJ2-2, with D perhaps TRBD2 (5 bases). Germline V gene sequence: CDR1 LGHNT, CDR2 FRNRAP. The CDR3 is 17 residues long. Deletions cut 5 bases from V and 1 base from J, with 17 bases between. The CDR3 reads CASGTDPGRRNTGELFF. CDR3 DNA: TGTGCTAGTGGTACCGACCCGGGAAGAAGGAACACCGGGGAGCTGTTTTTT.

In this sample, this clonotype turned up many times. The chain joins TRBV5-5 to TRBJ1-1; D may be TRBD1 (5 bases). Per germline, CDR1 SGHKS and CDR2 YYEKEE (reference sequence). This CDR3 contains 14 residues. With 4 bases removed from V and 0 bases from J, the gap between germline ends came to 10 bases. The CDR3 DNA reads TGTGCCAGCAGCCAAATGGGGGTGAACACTGAAGCTTTCTTT. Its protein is CASSQMGVNTEAFF.

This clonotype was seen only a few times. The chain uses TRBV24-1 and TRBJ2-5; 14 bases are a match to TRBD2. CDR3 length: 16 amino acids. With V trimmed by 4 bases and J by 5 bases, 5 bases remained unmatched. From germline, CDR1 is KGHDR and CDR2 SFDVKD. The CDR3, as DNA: TGTGCCACCAGTGACCCGGGACTAGCGGGAGTGGAGACCCAGTACTTC. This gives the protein CATSDPGLAGVETQYF.

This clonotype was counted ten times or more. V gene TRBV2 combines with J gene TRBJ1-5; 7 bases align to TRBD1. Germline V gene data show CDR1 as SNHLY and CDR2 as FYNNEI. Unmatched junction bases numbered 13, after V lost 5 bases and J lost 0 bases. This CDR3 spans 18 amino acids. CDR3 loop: CASSRAQLGTDSNQPQHF. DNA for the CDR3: TGTGCCAGCAGTCGGGCTCAGCTAGGGACAGATAGCAATCAGCCCCAGCATTTT.

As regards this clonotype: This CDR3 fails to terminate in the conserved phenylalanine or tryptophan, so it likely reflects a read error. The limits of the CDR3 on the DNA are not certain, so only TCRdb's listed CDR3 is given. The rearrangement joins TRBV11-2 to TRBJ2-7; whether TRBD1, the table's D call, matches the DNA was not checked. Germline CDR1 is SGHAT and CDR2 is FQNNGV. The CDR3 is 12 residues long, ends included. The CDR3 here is CASSFGQGAPYS.

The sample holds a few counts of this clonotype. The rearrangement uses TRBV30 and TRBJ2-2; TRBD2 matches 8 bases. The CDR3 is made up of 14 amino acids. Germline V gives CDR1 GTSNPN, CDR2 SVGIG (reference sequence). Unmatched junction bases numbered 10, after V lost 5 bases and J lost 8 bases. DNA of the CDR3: TGTGCCTGGGCAGGACTAGCCACCCGGGGGGAGCTGTTTTTT. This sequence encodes CAWAGLATRGELFF.

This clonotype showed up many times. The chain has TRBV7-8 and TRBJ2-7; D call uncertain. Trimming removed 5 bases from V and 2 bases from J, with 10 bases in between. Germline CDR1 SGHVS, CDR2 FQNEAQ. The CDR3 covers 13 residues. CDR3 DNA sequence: TGTGCCAGCAGCCGCGAACGCGCCTACGAGCAGTACTTC. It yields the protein CASSRERAYEQYF. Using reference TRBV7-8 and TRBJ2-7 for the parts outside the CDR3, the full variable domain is GAGVSQSPRYKVAKRGQDVALRCDPISGHVSLFWYQQALGQGPEFLTYFQNEAQLDKSGLPSDRFFAERPEGSVSTLKIQRTQQEDSAVYLCASSRERAYEQYFGPGTRLTVT.

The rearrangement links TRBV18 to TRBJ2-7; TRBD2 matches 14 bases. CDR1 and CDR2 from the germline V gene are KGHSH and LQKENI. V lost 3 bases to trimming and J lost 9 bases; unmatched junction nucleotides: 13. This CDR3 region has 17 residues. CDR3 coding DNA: TGTGCCAGCTCACCCGGGACTAGCGGGAGATTGGGAGCGGTGCAGTACTTC. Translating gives CASSPGTSGRLGAVQYF. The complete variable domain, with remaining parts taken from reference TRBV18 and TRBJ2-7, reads NAGVMQNPRHLVRRRGQEARLRCSPMKGHSHVYWYRQLPEEGLKFMVYLQKENIIDESGMPKERFSAEFPKEGPSILRIQQVVRGDSAAYFCASSPGTSGRLGAVQYFGPGTRLTVT.

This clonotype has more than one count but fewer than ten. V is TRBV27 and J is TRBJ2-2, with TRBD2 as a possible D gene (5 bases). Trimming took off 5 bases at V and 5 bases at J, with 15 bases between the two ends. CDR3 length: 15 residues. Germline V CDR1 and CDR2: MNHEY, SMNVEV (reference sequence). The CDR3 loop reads CASSPPGINTGELFF. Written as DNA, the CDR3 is TGTGCCAGCAGTCCTCCCGGGATTAATACCGGGGAGCTGTTTTTT.

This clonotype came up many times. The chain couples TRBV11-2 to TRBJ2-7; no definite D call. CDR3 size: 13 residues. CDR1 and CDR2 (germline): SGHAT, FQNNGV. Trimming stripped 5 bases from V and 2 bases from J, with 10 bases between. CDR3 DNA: TGTGCCAGCAGCGCGGACCCGCCCTACGAGCAGTACTTC. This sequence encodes CASSADPPYEQYF. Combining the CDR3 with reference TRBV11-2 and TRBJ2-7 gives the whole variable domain EAGVAQSPRYKIIEKRQSVAFWCNPISGHATLYWYQQILGQGPKLLIQFQNNGVVDDSQLPKDRFSAERLKGVDSTLKIQPAKLEDSAVYLCASSADPPYEQYFGPGTRLTVT.

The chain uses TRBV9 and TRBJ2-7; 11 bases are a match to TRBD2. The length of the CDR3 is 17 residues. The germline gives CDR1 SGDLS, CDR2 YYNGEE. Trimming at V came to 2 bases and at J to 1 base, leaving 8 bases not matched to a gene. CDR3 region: CASSVGTGTSGSYEQYF. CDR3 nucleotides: TGTGCCAGCAGCGTGGGAACCGGGACTAGCGGTTCCTACGAGCAGTACTTC.

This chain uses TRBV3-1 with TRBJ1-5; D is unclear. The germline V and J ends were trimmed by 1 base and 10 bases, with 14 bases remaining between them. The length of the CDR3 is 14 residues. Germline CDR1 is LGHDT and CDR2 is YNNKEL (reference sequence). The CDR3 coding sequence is TGTGCCAGCAGCCAAGGTAGCTCTAAGGGACCCCAGCATTTT. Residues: CASSQGSSKGPQHF.

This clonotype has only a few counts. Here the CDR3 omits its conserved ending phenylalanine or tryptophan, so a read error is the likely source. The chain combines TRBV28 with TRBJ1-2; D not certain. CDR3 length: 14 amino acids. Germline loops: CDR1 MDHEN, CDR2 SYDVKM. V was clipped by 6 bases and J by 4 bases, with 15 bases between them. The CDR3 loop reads CASSPSGIFYGYTL. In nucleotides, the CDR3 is TGTGCCAGCAGCCCCAGCGGGATTTTCTATGGCTACACCCTC.

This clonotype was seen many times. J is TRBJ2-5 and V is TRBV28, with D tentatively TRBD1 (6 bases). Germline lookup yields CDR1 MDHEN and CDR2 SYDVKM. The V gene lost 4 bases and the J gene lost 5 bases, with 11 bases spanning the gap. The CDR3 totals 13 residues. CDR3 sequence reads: CASSSGQQETQYF. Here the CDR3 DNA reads TGTGCCAGCAGTTCCGGACAGCAGGAGACCCAGTACTTC.